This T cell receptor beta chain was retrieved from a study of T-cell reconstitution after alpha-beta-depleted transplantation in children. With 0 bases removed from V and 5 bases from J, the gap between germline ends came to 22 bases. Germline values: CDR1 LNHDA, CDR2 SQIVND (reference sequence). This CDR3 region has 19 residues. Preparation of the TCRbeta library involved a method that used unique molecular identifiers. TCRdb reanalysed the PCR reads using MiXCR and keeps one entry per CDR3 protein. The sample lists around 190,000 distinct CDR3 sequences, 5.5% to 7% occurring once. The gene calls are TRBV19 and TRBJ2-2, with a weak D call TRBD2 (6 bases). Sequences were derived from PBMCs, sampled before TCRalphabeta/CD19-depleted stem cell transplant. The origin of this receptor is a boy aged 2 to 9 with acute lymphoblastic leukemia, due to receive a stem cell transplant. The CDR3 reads CASSIDLIAGTVATGELFF. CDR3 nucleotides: TGTGCCAGTAGTATAGATCTGATTGCCGGGACTGTGGCGACCGGGGAGCTGTTTTTT.